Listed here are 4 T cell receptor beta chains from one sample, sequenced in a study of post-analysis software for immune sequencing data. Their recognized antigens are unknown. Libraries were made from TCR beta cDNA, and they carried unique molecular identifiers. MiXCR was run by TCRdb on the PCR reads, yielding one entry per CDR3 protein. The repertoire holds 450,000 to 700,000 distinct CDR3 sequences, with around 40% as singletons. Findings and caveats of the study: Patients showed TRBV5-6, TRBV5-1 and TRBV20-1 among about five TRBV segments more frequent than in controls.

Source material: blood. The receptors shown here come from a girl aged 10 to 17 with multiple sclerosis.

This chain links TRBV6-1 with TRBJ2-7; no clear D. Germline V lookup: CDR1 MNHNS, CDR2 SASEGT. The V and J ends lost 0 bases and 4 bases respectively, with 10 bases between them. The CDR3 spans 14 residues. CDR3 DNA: TGTGCCAGCAGTGAAGCAGGGTTCCTATACGAGCAGTACTTC. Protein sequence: CASSEAGFLYEQYF.

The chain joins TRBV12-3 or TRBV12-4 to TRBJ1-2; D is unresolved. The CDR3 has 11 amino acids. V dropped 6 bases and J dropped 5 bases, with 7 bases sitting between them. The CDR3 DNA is TGTGCCAGCAGCCGACAATATGGCTACACCTTC. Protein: CASSRQYGYTF.

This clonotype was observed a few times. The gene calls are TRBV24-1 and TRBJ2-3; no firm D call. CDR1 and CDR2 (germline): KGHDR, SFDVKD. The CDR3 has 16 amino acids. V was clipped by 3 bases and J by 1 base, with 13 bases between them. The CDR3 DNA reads TGTGCCACCAGTGATCCTCTCGGTGGCGGCACAGATACGCAGTATTTT. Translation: CATSDPLGGGTDTQYF.

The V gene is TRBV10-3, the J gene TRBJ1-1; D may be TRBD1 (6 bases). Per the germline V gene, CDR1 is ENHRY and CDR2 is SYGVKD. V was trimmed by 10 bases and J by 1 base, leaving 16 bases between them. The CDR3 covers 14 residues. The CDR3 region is CATKGGAQNTEAFF. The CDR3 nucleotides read TGTGCCACCAAGGGGGGGGCACAGAACACTGAAGCTTTCTTT.